The clone carrying this T cell receptor beta chain came up once. The sample is drawn from a study of blood T cell repertoires in COVID-19. Participants in the exposed group had met a COVID-19 case in the 2 weeks before joining the study. Assay used: immunoSEQ multiplex PCR; TCRdb lists only in-frame clones, some missing. Of some 240,000 clones in the sample, 70% to 90% were seen once. Trimming took off 1 base at V and 10 bases at J, with 12 bases between the two ends. The germline gives CDR1 SGHDT, CDR2 YYEEEE. This CDR3 comprises 12 residues. The clonotype originates from a woman in her 50s who had been exposed to COVID-19. The chain joins TRBV5-6 to TRBJ2-7; possibly TRBD1 for D (5 bases). What was sequenced was PBMCs or T cells enriched from blood (not recorded which). CDR3 residues: CASSLTGSAQYF. The CDR3 region has the DNA TGTGCCAGCAGCTTGACAGGTTCGGCTCAGTACTTC.